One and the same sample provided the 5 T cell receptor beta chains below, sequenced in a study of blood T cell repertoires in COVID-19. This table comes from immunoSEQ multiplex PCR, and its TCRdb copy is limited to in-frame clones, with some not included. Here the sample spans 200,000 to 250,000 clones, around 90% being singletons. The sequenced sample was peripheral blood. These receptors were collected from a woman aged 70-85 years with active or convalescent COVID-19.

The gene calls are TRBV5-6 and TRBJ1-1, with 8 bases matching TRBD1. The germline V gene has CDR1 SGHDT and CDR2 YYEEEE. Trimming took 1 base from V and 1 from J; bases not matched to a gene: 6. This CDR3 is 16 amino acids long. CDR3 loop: CASSLNRGMANTEAFF. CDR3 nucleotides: TGTGCCAGCAGCTTGAACAGGGGGATGGCGAACACTGAAGCTTTCTTT.

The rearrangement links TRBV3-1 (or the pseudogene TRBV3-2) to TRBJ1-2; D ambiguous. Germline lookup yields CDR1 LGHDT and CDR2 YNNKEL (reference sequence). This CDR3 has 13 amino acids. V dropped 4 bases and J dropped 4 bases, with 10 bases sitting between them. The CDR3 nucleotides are TGTGCCAGCAGCCCACTTGGGCCCTATGGCTACACCTTC. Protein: CASSPLGPYGYTF.

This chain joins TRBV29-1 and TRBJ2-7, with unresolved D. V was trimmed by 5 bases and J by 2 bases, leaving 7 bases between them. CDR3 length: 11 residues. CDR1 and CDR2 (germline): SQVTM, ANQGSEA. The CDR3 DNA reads TGCAGCGTTCTCCTTACCTACGAGCAGTACTTC. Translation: CSVLLTYEQYF.

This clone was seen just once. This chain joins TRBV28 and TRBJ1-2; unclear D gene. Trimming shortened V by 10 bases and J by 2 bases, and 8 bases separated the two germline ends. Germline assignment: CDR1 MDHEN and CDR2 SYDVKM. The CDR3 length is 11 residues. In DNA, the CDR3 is TGTGCCACCAGCACAAACTATGGCTACACCTTC. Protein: CATSTNYGYTF.

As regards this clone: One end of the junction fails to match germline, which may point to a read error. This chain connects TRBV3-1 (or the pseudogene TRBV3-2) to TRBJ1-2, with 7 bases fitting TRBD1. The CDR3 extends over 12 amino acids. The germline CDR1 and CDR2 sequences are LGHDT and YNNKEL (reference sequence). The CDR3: CASSSRGTAVFF. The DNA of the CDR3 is TGTGCCAGCAGCTCCAGAGGGACAGCTGTCTTCTTC.